This T cell receptor beta chain is from a study of cytomegalovirus exposure and HLA in healthy donors. Primers: 60 Vbeta forward and 13 Jbeta reverse. The repertoire was sequenced with immunoSEQ multiplex PCR; TCRdb's copy has only in-frame clones and lacks some. The sample yields approximately 92,000 clones, over 75% seen once. Study observations and caveats: HLA alleles were associated with fewer than 20,000 TCR beta sequences in a later analysis at 0.05 false discovery rate. Later on, an analysis found that several of the most significant clusters appeared to be linked to common viral pathogens, which included parvovirus B19.

The V gene lost 2 bases and the J gene lost 3 bases, with 7 bases spanning the gap. Looked up from germline, CDR1 is ENHRY and CDR2 is SYGVKD. The CDR3 loop spans 13 amino acids. As regards this clone: Its antigen is undetermined.

The sample consisted of PBMCs. The V call is TRBV10-3, the J call TRBJ1-2; D unclear. The sequence came from a girl between 2 and 10 years old in good health and CMV-seropositive. The CDR3 protein is CAISEVSDYGYTF. The CDR3 nucleotides are TGTGCCATCAGTGAGGTGTCGGACTATGGCTACACCTTC.